The 19 T cell receptor beta chains below were found in one sample sequenced in a study of blood T cells in healthy people across ages. With a J-beta primer mix and a sample-barcoded 5' primer, a second PCR ran 7 to 11 cycles. Using its own MiXCR run on the 5' RACE reads, TCRdb lists one record per CDR3 protein. The sample includes 1 million to 1.2 million distinct CDR3 sequences, roughly two fifths of them seen just once. Material: blood. The source is a man aged 18-30 years in good health.

V and J are TRBV10-3 and TRBJ2-3; 12 nucleotides align to TRBD2. Germline lookup yields CDR1 ENHRY and CDR2 SYGVKD. There are 18 residues in the CDR3. V lost 4 bases to trimming and J lost 0 bases; unmatched junction nucleotides: 8. The CDR3 spells CAISGGTSGGSSTDTQYF. CDR3 bases: TGTGCCATCAGTGGGGGAACTAGCGGGGGGTCTAGCACAGATACGCAGTATTTT.

The rearrangement joins TRBV5-1 to TRBJ2-5; D remains unclear. Trimming took off 2 bases at V and 1 base at J, with 15 bases between the two ends. Germline V CDR1 and CDR2: SGHRS, YFSETQ. There are 16 residues in the CDR3. CDR3: CASSFLAHRAQETQYF. CDR3 DNA sequence: TGCGCCAGCAGCTTTCTCGCCCATCGGGCCCAAGAGACCCAGTACTTC. The full variable domain, its missing parts supplied by reference TRBV5-1 and TRBJ2-5, is KAGVTQTPRYLIKTRGQQVTLSCSPISGHRSVSWYQQTPGQGLQFLFEYFSETQRNKGNFPGRFSGRQFSNSRSEMNVSTLELGDSALYLCASSFLAHRAQETQYFGPGTRLLVL.

The chain joins TRBV12-3 or TRBV12-4 to TRBJ2-7; TRBD2 aligns across 7 bases. This CDR3 region has 14 residues. The J segment lost 0 bases and the V segment lost 7 bases, leaving 6 bases of the junction unmatched. In nucleotides, the CDR3 is TGTGCCAGCAACGTCGGGGGGAGCTCCTACGAGCAGTACTTC. Protein sequence: CASNVGGSSYEQYF.

This clonotype was picked up a small number of times. The chain employs TRBV3-1 and TRBJ1-4, with D possibly TRBD1 on 5 matching bases. The V gene's germline CDR1 is LGHDT and CDR2 YNNKEL (reference sequence). This CDR3 is 18 amino acids long. Trimming left V 0 bases short and J 2 bases short, with 16 bases between. The CDR3 spells CASSQEARDRPTNEKLFF. Written as DNA, the CDR3 is TGTGCCAGCAGCCAAGAGGCCAGGGATAGGCCTACTAATGAAAAACTGTTTTTT.

In its sample, this clonotype was seen a few times. The chain carries TRBV9 and TRBJ2-1, with unresolved D. The V gene lost 0 bases and the J gene lost 1 base, with 11 bases spanning the gap. CDR3 size: 16 residues. Germline values: CDR1 SGDLS, CDR2 YYNGEE. In nucleotides, the CDR3 is TGTGCCAGCAGCGTAGGAGTGGAGTTATCCTACAATGAGCAGTTCTTC. Its translation: CASSVGVELSYNEQFF.

Only a few counts were recorded for this clonotype. J is TRBJ2-3 and V is TRBV29-1, with D tentatively TRBD1 or TRBD2 (5 bases each). The ends were cut back, 7 bases at V and 2 bases at J, with 19 bases in the middle. The CDR3 spans 15 residues. CDR1 and CDR2 (germline): SQVTM, ANQGSEA. CDR3 sequence (DNA): TGCAGCGCCAGAGCCAGGGCCCTAGCCACAGATACGCAGTATTTT. Amino acid sequence: CSARARALATDTQYF.

V usage is TRBV6-2 or TRBV6-3 and J usage is TRBJ2-7, with unresolved D. The CDR3 has 12 residues. Germline V gene sequence: CDR1 MNHEY, CDR2 SVGEGT. The V gene lost 4 bases and the J gene lost 7 bases, with 11 bases spanning the gap. Written as DNA, the CDR3 is TGTGCCAGCAGTTCACTCAACAATGAGCAGTACTTC. Amino acids: CASSSLNNEQYF.

This clonotype occurred a few times. The rearrangement links TRBV10-3 to TRBJ2-5; TRBD1 might be the D (6 bases). V lost 0 bases and J lost 3, with 8 bases in between. CDR1 ENHRY and CDR2 SYGVKD come from the germline V gene. The length of the CDR3 is 14 residues. CDR3 coding DNA: TGTGCCATCAGTGAGTCTAGGACAGAAGAGACCCAGTACTTC. Translating gives CAISESRTEETQYF.

DNA for the CDR3: TGTGCCAGCAGTTTCCCCTCGGGACAGGGGAACACTGAAGCTTTCTTT. Translating gives CASSFPSGQGNTEAFF. This chain connects TRBV12-3 or TRBV12-4 to TRBJ1-1; 9 bases match TRBD1. The CDR3 covers 16 residues. Unmatched junction bases numbered 6, after V lost 3 bases and J lost 1 base.

This clonotype has more than one count but fewer than ten. The chain couples TRBV6-5 to TRBJ2-5; D possibly uses TRBD1 or TRBD2 (5 bases each). This CDR3 comprises 13 residues. Germline CDR1 MNHEY, CDR2 SVGAGI. With 7 bases removed from V and 5 bases from J, the gap between germline ends came to 14 bases. The DNA for the CDR3 is TGTGCCAGCACCGAGGGACGGTCGGAGACCCAGTACTTC. Protein sequence: CASTEGRSETQYF.

This clonotype was seen repeatedly, ten times or more. The chain joins TRBV4-3 to TRBJ2-1; the match to TRBD2 covers 8 bases. The CDR3 is 16 residues long. J gave up 3 bases and V 1 base, and 5 bases lay outside the gene matches. Germline V gives CDR1 LGHNA, CDR2 YSLEER. This CDR3 is CASSQGSGGNYNEQFF. DNA of the CDR3: TGCGCCAGCAGCCAAGGCTCGGGGGGGAACTACAATGAGCAGTTCTTC.

The chain employs TRBV12-3 or TRBV12-4 and TRBJ2-7, with D perhaps matching TRBD1 (5 bases). The CDR3 runs 14 residues. V dropped 3 bases and J dropped 6 bases, with 15 bases sitting between them. CDR3 bases: TGTGCCAGCAGTTTCCAGGGTGGCCTCGGCGAGCAGTACTTC. Translated, it gives CASSFQGGLGEQYF.

This clonotype was seen a few times. V and J are TRBV29-1 and TRBJ1-5, with no clear D. In germline, CDR1 is SQVTM, CDR2 ANQGSEA. Trimming shortened V by 3 bases and J by 5 bases, and 8 bases separated the two germline ends. The CDR3 is made up of 12 amino acids. In DNA form, the CDR3 reads TGCAGCGTTGAGGGGAGCTATCAGCCCCAGCATTTT. Its protein is CSVEGSYQPQHF.

The chain carries TRBV18 and TRBJ1-6; D gene unclear. The V end was cut by 5 bases, the J end by 8 bases, with 10 bases between. CDR3 length: 13 residues. The germline V gene has CDR1 KGHSH and CDR2 LQKENI. The CDR3 DNA is TGTGCCAGCTCAAACTCCGGAGATTCACCCCTCCACTTT. It specifies CASSNSGDSPLHF.

This clonotype was seen a few times. This sequence joins TRBV10-3 and TRBJ2-7; possibly TRBD1 for D (6 bases). V was trimmed by 4 bases and J by 10 bases, leaving 17 bases between them. Germline loops: CDR1 ENHRY, CDR2 SYGVKD. The CDR3 loop spans 13 amino acids. The CDR3 is CAISAQGTGGQYF. CDR3 coding DNA: TGTGCCATCAGTGCACAGGGAACCGGAGGACAGTACTTC.

The V gene is TRBV5-1, the J gene TRBJ2-3; perhaps D is TRBD1 or TRBD2 (5 bases each). Germline V gene sequence: CDR1 SGHRS, CDR2 YFSETQ. This CDR3 region has 16 residues. The ends were cut back, 4 bases at V and 0 bases at J, with 15 bases in the middle. The DNA for the CDR3 is TGCGCCAGCAGCAGACCCGGGACGGAGAGCACAGATACGCAGTATTTT. Its protein is CASSRPGTESTDTQYF.

The chain employs TRBV4-1 and TRBJ1-2; perhaps TRBD1 as D (6 bases). The V and J ends lost 2 bases and 0 bases respectively, with 16 bases between them. This CDR3 comprises 17 residues. Looked up from germline, CDR1 is MGHRA and CDR2 is YSYEKL. The CDR3: CASSQPSSGQTNYGYTF. CDR3 coding DNA: TGCGCCAGCAGCCAACCCTCGTCGGGACAAACTAACTATGGCTACACCTTC.

This clonotype was seen a handful of times. The chain employs TRBV20-1 and TRBJ2-5; the match to TRBD2 covers 9 bases. This CDR3 has 14 amino acids. Looked up from germline, CDR1 is DFQATT and CDR2 is SNEGSKA (reference sequence). V lost 4 bases and J lost 4; bases outside the gene matches: 7. The CDR3 region is CSAKAGGPPETQYF. The CDR3 DNA reads TGCAGTGCTAAAGCGGGGGGCCCGCCAGAGACCCAGTACTTC.

This clonotype has only a few counts. The chain is built from TRBV2 and TRBJ1-2; 8 nucleotides match TRBD1. Germline V gives CDR1 SNHLY, CDR2 FYNNEI. Germline trimming cut 6 bases from V and 4 bases from J; bases unmatched to any gene: 7. CDR3 length equals 14 residues. CDR3 DNA: TGTGCCAGCAGGAATCCAGGGGGCTTCTATGGCTACACCTTC. Its translation is CASRNPGGFYGYTF.